Reported below is one T cell receptor (beta chain). This entry comes from a study of OX40 agonist ivuxolimab in advanced cancers. Germline V gene lookup returns CDR1 MNHEY and CDR2 SVGAGI. This CDR3 has 14 residues. Trimming stripped 7 bases from V and 5 bases from J, with 17 bases between. Profiling relied on immunoSEQ multiplex PCR, and the TCRdb table lists in-frame clones only, not all of them. The data show about 81,000 clones, roughly 91% seen once. The starting material was CD4+ or CD8+ T cells sorted from blood, obtained in a trial of the OX40 agonist ivuxolimab. This chain links TRBV6-5 with TRBJ1-2; D not certain. The TCR was taken from an adult with an advanced solid tumor such as melanoma, head and neck, liver or kidney cancer. The CDR3 region has the DNA TGTGCCAGCAAGGGCGTCCGTGTAGGGTATGGCTACACCTTC. This gives the protein CASKGVRVGYGYTF.